This T cell receptor beta chain was retrieved from a study of blood T cell repertoires in COVID-19. About the study: Sites across the United States, Italy and Spain contributed samples from acute and convalescent COVID-19. Sources were T cells, B-cell-depleted T cells, or PBMCs; the material itself was cDNA or gDNA.

As processed by the authors: Amplifying reference gene primers gave estimates of nucleated cell counts. TCRdb keeps only in-frame clones here, not all; method: immunoSEQ multiplex PCR. V, J and clone size reflect that table, while D and trimming were determined from the DNA. The table includes 35,000 or so clones, about 80% detected once. Per the germline V gene, CDR1 is SGHRS and CDR2 is YFSETQ. The ends lost 0 bases at V and 6 bases at J; junction bases unmatched: 0. The CDR3 is 15 amino acids. V gene TRBV5-1 combines with J gene TRBJ2-2; 12 nucleotides agree with TRBD2. The origin of this receptor is a woman aged 70-85 years with acute or convalescent COVID-19. Sequencing input: peripheral blood. CDR3: CASSLGLAGAGELFF. In nucleotides, the CDR3 is TGCGCCAGCAGCTTGGGACTAGCGGGGGCCGGGGAGCTGTTTTTT. The entire variable domain, with the rest obtained from reference TRBV5-1 and TRBJ2-2, is as follows: KAGVTQTPRYLIKTRGQQVTLSCSPISGHRSVSWYQQTPGQGLQFLFEYFSETQRNKGNFPGRFSGRQFSNSRSEMNVSTLELGDSALYLCASSLGLAGAGELFFGEGSRLTVL.